This T cell receptor (beta chain) derives from a study of OX40 agonist ivuxolimab in advanced cancers. The method was immunoSEQ multiplex PCR; TCRdb's version includes in-frame clones alone and lacks a portion of them. The data contain more than 55,000 clones, less than 95% of them singletons. This specimen was CD4+ or CD8+ T cells sorted from blood, taken in a trial of the OX40 agonist ivuxolimab. This clonotype was sampled from an adult with an advanced solid tumor such as melanoma, head and neck, liver or kidney cancer.

The CDR3: CASSTDGHEAFF. CDR3 in DNA: TGTGCCAGCAGCACTGACGGCCATGAAGCTTTCTTT. The chain couples TRBV11-3 to TRBJ1-1, with unresolved D. Germline V gives CDR1 SGHNT, CDR2 YENEEA. The CDR3 has 12 residues. V shed 5 bases and J shed 7 bases, with 11 bases lying between them.